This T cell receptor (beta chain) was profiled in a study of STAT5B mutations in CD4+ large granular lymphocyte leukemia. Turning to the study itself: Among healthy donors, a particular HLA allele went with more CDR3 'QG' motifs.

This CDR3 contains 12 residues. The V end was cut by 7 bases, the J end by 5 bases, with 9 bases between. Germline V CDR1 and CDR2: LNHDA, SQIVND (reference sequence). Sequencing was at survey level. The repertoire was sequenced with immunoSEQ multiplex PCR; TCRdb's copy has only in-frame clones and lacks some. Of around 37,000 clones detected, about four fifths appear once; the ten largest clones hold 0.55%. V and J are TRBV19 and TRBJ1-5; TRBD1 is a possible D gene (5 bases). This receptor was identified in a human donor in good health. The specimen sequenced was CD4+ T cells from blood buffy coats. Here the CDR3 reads CASTQGYQPQHF. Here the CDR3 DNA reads TGTGCCAGTACCCAGGGATATCAGCCCCAGCATTTT.